This T cell receptor (beta chain) was identified in a study of blood T cell repertoires in COVID-19 (TCRdb year 2020). General notes on the study: Collaborator samples came from the United States, Italy and Spain and covered acute and convalescent phases of COVID-19. Deeply sampled blood TCRbeta repertoires from subjects exposed to, actively infected with, or recovered from COVID-19 were included in the dataset. The samples were drawn from the first 160 participants of the ongoing ImmuneRACE study and from 1,254 subjects provided by 6 global collaborators. Where available, HLA class I and class II types were obtained from metadata supplied by the sample provider rather than from assay-based typing. The repertoires were released in a freely available public database meant as a resource for research on the immune response to SARS-CoV-2. The material from the prospective study consisted of cDNA or gDNA derived from T cells, B-cell-depleted T cells, or PBMCs. A de-identified subject ID, COVID-19 status, age in years and sex were almost always included in the sample metadata.

What the work shows at the level of the full study, not this receptor alone: Clinical and demographic metadata were provided uncurated, with the amount varying by source and participant.

TCRbeta CDR3 regions were amplified from genomic DNA by means of the immunoSEQ Assay, a bias-controlled multiplex PCR. From the authors' description of their analysis: Within the assay, amplification of reference gene primers was used to estimate how many nucleated cells each sample contained. Sequence reads were collapsed and filtered to measure the absolute abundance of every unique TCRbeta CDR3 rearrangement. For each sample, productive Simpson clonality was calculated by taking the square root of Simpson's diversity index across productive rearrangements. The clones in this table, taken by TCRdb from immuneACCESS, are in-frame only. Not every clone is retained; where verified, under half of the shortfall comes from an unresolved V gene, and the cause of the rest is unknown. The D gene and trimming were derived from the DNA, and the V and J assignments and clone size from that table. A total of approximately 290,000 clones appear in this sample, about 80% of them only once. Less than 20% of the sample goes to the ten largest clones.

One collaborating source in Seattle enrolled patients while the patients were actively infected and followed the patients over time throughout the course of disease. The collaborating institutions used their own protocols to collect whole blood in K2EDTA tubes. For TCRbeta analysis, collaborator samples were shipped as frozen whole blood, as isolated PBMCs, or as DNA extracted from either sample type. Reading the germline V gene gives CDR1 SGHVS and CDR2 FQNEAQ. There are 9 amino acids in the CDR3, from cysteine to phenylalanine inclusive. Kept here is only the CDR3 DNA, which spans 27 bases and is read in frame from base 1. This clone was detected a few times. What this receptor recognizes is not known. The germline gene is not matched at one end of the junction; a read error may be the cause.

The TCR comes from a person between 65 and 80 years old with COVID-19, enrolled during active disease. Recombination joined TRBV7-8 with TRBJ1-4, with the D gene call left open. Specimen: peripheral blood. At the DNA level, the sequence is TGTGCCAGCAGCCTCATTTTCCCATTT. Translated, it reads CASSLIFPF.